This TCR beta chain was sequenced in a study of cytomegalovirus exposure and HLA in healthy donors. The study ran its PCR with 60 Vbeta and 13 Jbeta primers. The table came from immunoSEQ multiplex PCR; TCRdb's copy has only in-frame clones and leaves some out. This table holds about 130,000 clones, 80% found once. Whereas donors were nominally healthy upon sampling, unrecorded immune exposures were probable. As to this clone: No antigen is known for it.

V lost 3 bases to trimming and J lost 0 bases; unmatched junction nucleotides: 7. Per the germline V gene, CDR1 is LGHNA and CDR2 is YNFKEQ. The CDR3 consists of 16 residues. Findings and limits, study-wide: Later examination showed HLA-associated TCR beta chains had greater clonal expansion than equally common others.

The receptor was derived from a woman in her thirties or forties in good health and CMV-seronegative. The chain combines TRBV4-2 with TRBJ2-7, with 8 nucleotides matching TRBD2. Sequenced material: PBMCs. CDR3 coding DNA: TGTGCCAGCAGCCAGGACAGCGGGAGCCCCTCCTACGAGCAGTACTTC. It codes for CASSQDSGSPSYEQYF.